This T cell receptor beta chain was sequenced for a study of T cells in Graves' hyperthyroidism and ophthalmopathy. Turning to the study itself: Peripheral blood was acquired at first diagnosis, ahead of any therapy whatsoever.

Losses at the gene ends were 4 bases for V and 4 bases for J; bases not matched to a gene: 20. The CDR3 has 19 amino acids. CDR1 is LGHNA and CDR2 is YNFKEQ in the germline V gene. Study conclusions and caveats: Model output signaled ophthalmopathy a median 6.5 months ahead of onset. In the blood, most expanded thyroid clonotypes above 0.001 appeared as well.

This clonotype was counted at least ten times. Its antigen remains unknown. TCR beta CDR3 sequences were amplified from RNA transcripts. The TCR CDR3 first-round RT-PCR relied on the HTBI primer set. TCRdb passed the multiplex PCR reads through MiXCR, listing each CDR3 protein once. This table has some 360,000 distinct CDR3 sequences, about a sixth appearing once. Diagnoses were made from clinical symptoms, serum measures (thyroxine and TRAb), thyroid ultrasound and orbital computed tomography. This receptor was taken from a woman between 40 and 55 years old with Graves' ophthalmopathy. V and J are TRBV4-2 and TRBJ2-7, with 9 positions matching TRBD1. The material sequenced was blood. CDR3 region: CASSLGGTGPSSPLYEQYF. The CDR3 region has the DNA TGTGCCAGCAGCCTAGGCGGGACAGGGCCCTCCTCGCCACTTTACGAGCAGTACTTC.